What follows are 4 T cell receptor beta chains derived from one specimen sequenced in a study of T cells expressing NK-cell markers. TCRdb re-called the 5' RACE reads and catalogs CDR3 proteins one per entry, DNA excluded. The sample data list some 340,000 distinct CDR3 sequences. Sequenced material: blood T cells: a sorted CD56 or NKG2C T cell subset, CD4+ or CD8+ T cells, or bulk PBMC T cells (not recorded which). The receptors shown here come from a man aged 18 to 70 in good health.

The gene calls are TRBV11-2 and TRBJ2-4; TCRdb returns TRBD1, unconfirmable since there is no DNA. Germline-derived CDR1 and CDR2 are SGHAT and FQNNGV. There are 19 residues in the CDR3. The CDR3 region is CASSLSSWTGNLAKNIQYF.

The J gene is TRBJ2-3, the V gene TRBV9; TCRdb outputs TRBD1, but without DNA this stays unchecked. The CDR3 loop spans 14 amino acids. Germline-derived CDR1 and CDR2 are SGDLS and YYNGEE. The CDR3 sequence: CASSRTYTRATQYF.

This chain joins TRBV12-3 or TRBV12-4 and TRBJ1-3; TCRdb names TRBD1, which stays unverified in the absence of DNA. The CDR3 extends over 19 amino acids. CDR3 region: CGSSRVTKTPGTSGNTIYF.

The chain links TRBV29-1 to TRBJ2-3; the D call of TRBD1 rests on TCRdb alone, since no DNA is present to check it. The CDR3 is 15 amino acids. Germline CDR1 and CDR2: SQVTM and ANQGSEA. CDR3 amino acids: CSATQPSGLTDTQYF.